This TCR beta chain appears in the sequencing data of a study of blood T cell repertoires in COVID-19. Study information: Sample material is recorded as cDNA or gDNA derived from T cells, B-cell-depleted T cells, or PBMCs.

V shed 6 bases, J shed 5 bases, and the junction held 8 bases outside the gene matches. The CDR3 totals 14 residues. Germline CDR1 and CDR2: MNHEY and SMNVEV (reference sequence). Grouping used clinical history reported by participants in a survey and questionnaire. Per the original methods: Reference gene primer amplification in the assay estimated nucleated cell counts. Measured with immunoSEQ multiplex PCR; TCRdb has only the in-frame clones, and not every one. D and trimming were read from the DNA, whereas the V and J calls and clone size are those reported in that table. The sample consists of about 220,000 clones, about 80% of them appearing once.

The clonotype originates from a woman aged 40 to 50 with acute COVID-19. Sequences were obtained from PBMCs or T cells enriched from blood (not recorded which). The genes are TRBV27 and TRBJ1-1; 8 bases align to TRBD1. The CDR3 coding sequence is TGTGCCAGCAGGGACAGGGCTCAGGGGACTGAAGCTTTCTTT. Translating gives CASRDRAQGTEAFF.